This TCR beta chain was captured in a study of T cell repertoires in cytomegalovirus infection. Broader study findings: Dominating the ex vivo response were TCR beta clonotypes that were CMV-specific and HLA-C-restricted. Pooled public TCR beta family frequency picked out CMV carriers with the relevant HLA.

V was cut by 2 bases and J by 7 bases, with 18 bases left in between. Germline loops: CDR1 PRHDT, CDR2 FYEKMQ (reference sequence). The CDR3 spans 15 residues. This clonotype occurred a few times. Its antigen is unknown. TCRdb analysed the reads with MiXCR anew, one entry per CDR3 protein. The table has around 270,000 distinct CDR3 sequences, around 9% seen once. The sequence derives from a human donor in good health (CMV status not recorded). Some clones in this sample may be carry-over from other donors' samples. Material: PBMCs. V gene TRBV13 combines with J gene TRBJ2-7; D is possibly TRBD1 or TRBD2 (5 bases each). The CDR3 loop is CASSLSGGSLLEQYF. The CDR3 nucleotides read TGTGCCAGCAGCTTATCTGGGGGATCCCTTTTAGAGCAGTACTTC.